This TCR beta chain was identified during a study of neoadjuvant nivolumab and ipilimumab in lung cancer. Study summary: Patients got nivolumab 3 mg/kg on days 1, 15 and 29; combination added ipilimumab 1 mg/kg day 1. Study-wide points: From pretherapy to surgery, tumor richness and clonality rose with dual therapy. Compared with tumor-adjacent uninvolved lung, resected tumors showed greater richness and clonality.

Generated by immunoSEQ multiplex PCR, the TCRdb table keeps only in-frame clones and is missing some. Found here are tens of thousands of clones, over 75% of them singletons; the top ten hold around 4.8%. About this clone itself: Its target is not known.

The receptor was derived from an adult with non-small cell lung cancer. Sequences were derived from peripheral blood, sampled after neoadjuvant nivolumab, alone or with ipilimumab, at or shortly before surgery.

The CDR3 region is CASSLRQSSYEQYF. As DNA, the CDR3 is TGTGCCAGCAGCTTACGCCAGAGTTCCTACGAGCAGTACTTC. The rearrangement uses TRBV5-4 and TRBJ2-7; D gene ambiguous. Germline CDR1 SGHNT, CDR2 YYREEE (reference sequence). The V end was cut by 2 bases, the J end by 1 base, with 10 bases between. This CDR3 contains 14 residues.